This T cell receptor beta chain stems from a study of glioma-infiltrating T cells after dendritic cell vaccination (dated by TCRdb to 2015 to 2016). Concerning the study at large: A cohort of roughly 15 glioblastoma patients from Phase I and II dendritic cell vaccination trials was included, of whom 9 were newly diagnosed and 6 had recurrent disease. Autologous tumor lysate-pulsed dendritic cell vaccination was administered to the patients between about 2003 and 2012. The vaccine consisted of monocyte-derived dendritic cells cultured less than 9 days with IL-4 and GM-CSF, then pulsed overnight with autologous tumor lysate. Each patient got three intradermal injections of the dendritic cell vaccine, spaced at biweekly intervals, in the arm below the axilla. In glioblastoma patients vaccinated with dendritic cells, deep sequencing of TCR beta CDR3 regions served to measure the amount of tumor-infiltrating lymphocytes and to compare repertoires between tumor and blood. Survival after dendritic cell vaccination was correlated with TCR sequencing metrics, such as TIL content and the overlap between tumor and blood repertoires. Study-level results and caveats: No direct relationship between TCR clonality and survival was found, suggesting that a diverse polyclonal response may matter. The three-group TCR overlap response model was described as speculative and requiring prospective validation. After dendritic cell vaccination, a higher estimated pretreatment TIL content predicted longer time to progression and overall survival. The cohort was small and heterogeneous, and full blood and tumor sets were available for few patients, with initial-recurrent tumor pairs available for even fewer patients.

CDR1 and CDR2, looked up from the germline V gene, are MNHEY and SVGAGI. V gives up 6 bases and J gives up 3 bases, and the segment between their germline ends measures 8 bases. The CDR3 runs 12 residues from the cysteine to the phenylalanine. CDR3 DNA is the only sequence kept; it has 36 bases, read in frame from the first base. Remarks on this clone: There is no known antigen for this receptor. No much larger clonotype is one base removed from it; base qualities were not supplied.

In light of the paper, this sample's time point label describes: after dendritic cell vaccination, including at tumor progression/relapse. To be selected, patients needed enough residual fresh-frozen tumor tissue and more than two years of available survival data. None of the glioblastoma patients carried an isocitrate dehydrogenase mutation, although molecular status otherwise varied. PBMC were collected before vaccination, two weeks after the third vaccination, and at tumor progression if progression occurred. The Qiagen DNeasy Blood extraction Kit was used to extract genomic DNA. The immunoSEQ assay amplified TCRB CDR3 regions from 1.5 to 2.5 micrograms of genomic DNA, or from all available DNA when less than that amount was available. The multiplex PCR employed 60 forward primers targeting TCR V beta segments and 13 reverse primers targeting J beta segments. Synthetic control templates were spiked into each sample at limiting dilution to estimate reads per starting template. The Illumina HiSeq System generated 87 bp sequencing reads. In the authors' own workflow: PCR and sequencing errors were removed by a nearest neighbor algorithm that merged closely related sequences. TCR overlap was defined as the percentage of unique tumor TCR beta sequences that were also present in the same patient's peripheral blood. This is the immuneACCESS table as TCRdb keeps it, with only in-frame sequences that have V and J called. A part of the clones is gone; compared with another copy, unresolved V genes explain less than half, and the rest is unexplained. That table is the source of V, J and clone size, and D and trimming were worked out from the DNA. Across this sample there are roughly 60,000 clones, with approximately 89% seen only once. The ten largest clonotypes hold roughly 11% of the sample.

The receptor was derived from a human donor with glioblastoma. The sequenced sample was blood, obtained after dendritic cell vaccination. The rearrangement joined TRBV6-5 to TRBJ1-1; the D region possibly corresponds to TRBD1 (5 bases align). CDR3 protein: CASRFRDTEAFF. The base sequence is TGTGCCAGCAGGTTCAGGGACACTGAAGCTTTCTTT.